What follows are 18 T cell receptor beta chains derived from one specimen sequenced in a study of T cell responses to AZD1222 COVID-19 vaccine. Sequencing used immunoSEQ multiplex PCR; TCRdb keeps in-frame clones, though not all of them. The repertoire includes about 150,000 clones, 90% of them detected once, and approximately 5.9% sits in the top ten. This sample comprised peripheral blood, obtained 28 days after the second AZD1222 dose. The receptors come from an adult who received the AZD1222 COVID-19 vaccine.

The genes are TRBV4-1 and TRBJ1-2; TRBD1 aligns across 7 bases. Looked up from germline, CDR1 is MGHRA and CDR2 is YSYEKL. This CDR3 has 18 residues. V trimming: 4 bases; J trimming: 9 bases; junction bases outside the gene matches: 23. The CDR3 DNA reads as TGCGCCAGCAGCCCCAGCCTATTCGGTTTCAGACAGGGTAAAAGCTACACCTTC. This encodes CASSPSLFGFRQGKSYTF.

The rearrangement links TRBV27 to TRBJ2-1, with 14 bases matching TRBD2. Germline-derived CDR1 and CDR2 are MNHEY and SMNVEV (reference sequence). This CDR3 is built from 16 residues. The V segment lost 5 bases and the J segment 12 bases; nucleotides outside the gene matches: 12. DNA of the CDR3: TGTGCCAGCAGTACCCCGGGACTAGCGGGAGATATGGGGCAGTTCTTC. Translation: CASSTPGLAGDMGQFF.

The chain couples TRBV4-1 to TRBJ2-5; 9 nucleotides match TRBD2. This CDR3 is built from 17 residues. V gave up 1 base and J gave up 5 bases; unmatched junction bases: 11. CDR1 and CDR2 from the germline V gene are MGHRA and YSYEKL. The CDR3 is CASSQGNAGGPGETQYF. CDR3 in DNA: TGCGCCAGCAGCCAAGGGAACGCGGGAGGGCCGGGGGAGACCCAGTACTTC.

The chain links TRBV5-1 to TRBJ2-1, with TRBD1 matching 9 bases. V gave up 0 bases and J gave up 7 bases; unmatched junction bases: 5. The CDR3 runs to 15 residues. The V gene's germline CDR1 is SGHRS and CDR2 YFSETQ. The CDR3 loop reads CASSLGGTGWNEQFF. The CDR3 nucleotides read TGCGCCAGCAGCTTGGGTGGGACAGGGTGGAATGAGCAGTTCTTC.

This clone was seen once. Other DNA sequences of this sample code for an identical CDR3. V and J are TRBV7-6 and TRBJ1-2, with D maybe TRBD1 (5 bases). The CDR3 spans 14 residues. Germline assignment: CDR1 SGHVS and CDR2 FNYEAQ. Trimming took off 5 bases at V and 4 bases at J, with 14 bases between the two ends. CDR3 amino acids: CASSPAGGGYGYTF. CDR3 DNA: TGTGCCAGCAGCCCGGCGGGGGGGGGCTATGGCTACACCTTC.

The chain carries TRBV11-2 and TRBJ1-5; no firm D call. Germline CDR1 SGHAT, CDR2 FQNNGV. V was cut by 6 bases and J by 9 bases, with 15 bases left in between. CDR3 length: 13 amino acids. CDR3 in DNA: TGTGCCAGCAGTCAAACCTCAAGGCGGCCCCAGCATTTT. Protein sequence: CASSQTSRRPQHF. The full variable domain, rest sourced from reference TRBV11-2 and TRBJ1-5, is EAGVAQSPRYKIIEKRQSVAFWCNPISGHATLYWYQQILGQGPKLLIQFQNNGVVDDSQLPKDRFSAERLKGVDSTLKIQPAKLEDSAVYLCASSQTSRRPQHFGDGTRLSIL.

Written as DNA, the CDR3 is TGTGCCAGCATCGGACTAGCGGGTAAAGAGACCCAGTACTTC. As protein: CASIGLAGKETQYF. The chain carries TRBV18 and TRBJ2-5; 11 positions agree with TRBD2. The V gene end was trimmed by 8 bases and the J gene end by 3 bases; junction bases not matched to a gene: 5. The germline V gene encodes CDR1 KGHSH and CDR2 LQKENI. The CDR3 is made up of 14 amino acids.

Only a few counts were recorded for this clone. V and J are TRBV7-2 and TRBJ2-1, with D hard to call. Germline CDR1 SGHTA, CDR2 FQGNSA. Trimming cost V 5 bases and J 3 bases, with 8 bases left between them. The CDR3 loop spans 13 amino acids. CDR3 loop: CASSRTGYNEQFF. The CDR3 region has the DNA TGTGCCAGCAGCAGAACGGGCTACAATGAGCAGTTCTTC.

The V call is TRBV13, the J call TRBJ1-6; D is uncertain. The V gene's germline CDR1 is PRHDT and CDR2 FYEKMQ (reference sequence). V was clipped by 5 bases and J by 1 base, with 12 bases between them. The CDR3 extends over 16 amino acids. The CDR3 DNA follows: TGTGCCAGCAGCGGAGAGGGAGGGTCCTATAATTCACCCCTCCACTTT. Its translation: CASSGEGGSYNSPLHF.

The chain uses TRBV4-3 and TRBJ2-1; the D is unclear. The CDR3 is 18 residues long. CDR1 is LGHNA and CDR2 is YSLEER in the germline V gene. Deletions cut 3 bases from V and 0 bases from J, with 18 bases between. The CDR3 region is CASSHLRTDRSSYNEQFF. CDR3 bases: TGCGCCAGCAGCCATCTTCGGACGGACCGAAGCTCCTACAATGAGCAGTTCTTC.

This chain uses TRBV19 with TRBJ1-2; D is possibly TRBD1 (5 bases). The CDR3 consists of 14 residues. Between the trimmed V and J ends, which lost 5 bases and 4 bases, there was a span of 14 bases. The germline CDR1 and CDR2 sequences are LNHDA and SQIVND (reference sequence). The CDR3 DNA sequence: TGTGCCAGTAGTTCCCCGGGGACGGTCTATGGCTACACCTTC. Translated, it gives CASSSPGTVYGYTF.

The genes are TRBV7-2 and TRBJ2-5; possibly TRBD1 for D (5 bases). CDR3 length equals 14 residues. Germline V gene data show CDR1 as SGHTA and CDR2 as FQGNSA. The V end was cut by 2 bases, the J end by 5 bases, with 12 bases between. This CDR3 reads CASSLLGVRETQYF. The CDR3 region has the DNA TGTGCCAGCAGCTTATTAGGGGTCCGGGAGACCCAGTACTTC.

The chain carries TRBV7-2 and TRBJ1-1, with D possibly matching TRBD1 (5 bases). The V end lost 3 bases, the J end lost 0 bases, and 11 bases lay between the germline ends. CDR1 and CDR2 (germline): SGHTA, FQGNSA. This CDR3 spans 15 amino acids. In nucleotides, the CDR3 is TGTGCCAGCAGCTTGGGGGTGATCATGAACACTGAAGCTTTCTTT. Protein: CASSLGVIMNTEAFF.

V usage is TRBV3-1 (or the pseudogene TRBV3-2) and J usage is TRBJ2-3, with 7 bases fitting TRBD2. The germline V gene encodes CDR1 LGHDT and CDR2 YNNKEL (reference sequence). V was pared by 0 bases and J by 7 bases, with 10 bases of the junction left unmatched. This CDR3 has 16 amino acids. The CDR3 is CASSQDRGGGRHTQYF. CDR3 sequence (DNA): TGTGCCAGCAGCCAAGATCGTGGGGGGGGAAGACATACGCAGTATTTT.

There are a few counts of this clone. CDR3 loop: CASSVAPGTGGNTIYF. The CDR3 nucleotides are TGTGCCAGCAGCGTAGCTCCGGGGACGGGTGGAAACACCATATATTTT. V is TRBV9 and J is TRBJ1-3, with D possibly being TRBD1 (5 bases). The CDR3 has 16 amino acids. V was cut by 0 bases and J by 3 bases, with 13 bases left in between. The V gene's germline CDR1 is SGDLS and CDR2 YYNGEE.

This clone has just one count. The CDR3: CASSFDRASSGNTIYF. In nucleotides, the CDR3 is TGTGCCAGCAGTTTCGACAGGGCGAGCTCTGGAAACACCATATATTTT. The chain is built from TRBV6-5 and TRBJ1-3; 7 bases map to TRBD1. V shed 4 bases and J 0 bases; nucleotides not matched to a gene: 6. The germline V gene has CDR1 MNHEY and CDR2 SVGAGI. This CDR3 contains 16 residues.

CDR3 protein: CASGLGLAGAADTQYF. The CDR3 region has the DNA TGTGCTAGTGGTTTGGGACTAGCGGGAGCAGCAGATACGCAGTATTTT. This rearrangement joins TRBV12-5 to TRBJ2-3; 12 bases map to TRBD2. This CDR3 region has 16 residues. Germline CDR1 is LGHNT and CDR2 is FRNRAP. Losses at the gene ends were 1 base for V and 4 bases for J; bases not matched to a gene: 3.

This sequence joins TRBV9 and TRBJ1-3; maybe TRBD1 (6 bases). Germline CDR1 is SGDLS and CDR2 is YYNGEE. V shed 0 bases and J shed 4 bases, with 17 bases lying between them. The CDR3 consists of 17 residues. CDR3 nucleotides: TGTGCCAGCAGCGTAGTCATCAGGGGACTCTCCGGAAACACCATATATTTT. Amino acid sequence: CASSVVIRGLSGNTIYF.